What follows describes a single T cell receptor (beta chain). Its cognate antigen has yet to be identified. Base quality data are lacking; no much larger clone is found one base away. High-throughput TCR beta sequencing profiled peripheral blood CD8+ and CD4+ T cells from healthy donors, Susac syndrome patients and multiple sclerosis patients. Susac syndrome patients met recently defined diagnostic criteria for definite or probable disease. CD8+ TEMRA cells were enriched by FACS, while bulk CD8+ and CD4+ T cells were purified by magnetic negative isolation. Blood was collected in EDTA tubes and processed within 24 hours, with PBMCs isolated through density gradient centrifugation. PBMCs intended for TCR sequencing were cryopreserved in liquid nitrogen and were subsequently thawed in a 37 degrees C water bath. Purity of sorted or isolated CD4+, CD8+ and CD8+ TEMRA cells was at least 90%. For CDR1 and CDR2, the germline V gene (reference sequence) lists GTSNPN and SVGIG. Inclusive of the bounding cysteine and phenylalanine, the CDR3 is 13 residues long. Only CDR3 DNA is held: 39 bases, read in frame from base 1. V lost 2 bases and J lost 7 bases; the stretch between them is 12 bases long.

RNA was extracted using the RNeasy kit, and roughly 0.45 to 1 microgram was reverse transcribed with random hexamers. The immunoSEQ multiplex PCR assay, covering 54 Vbeta and 13 Jbeta segments, was used to amplify TCR beta CDR3 regions. To correct PCR amplification bias, a synthetic template baseline was used for both primer optimization and computational correction. The authors' pipeline ran thus. Reads were assigned to V, D and J genes according to IMGT and analyzed in immunoSEQ Analyzer, with only productive sequences retained. Clonality was computed as one minus Shannon entropy normalized by log2 of the number of productive unique sequences. For each patient and control, public and private clones were evaluated among the 100 most prevalent clones. A clone was defined as Susac-specific if it was absent from the healthy and MS cohorts, from about a thousand published viral clones and from other ImmuneACCESS disease sequences. The raw public data were reprocessed by TCRdb itself: fastp quality trimming at Q25, MiXCR clonotype calling, in-frame beta chains only. Each record represents a unique CDR3 protein, reported with the most common genes and DNA among its rows. The V and J calls come from TCRdb's annotation, not from the publication. Within this sample are approximately 79,000 distinct CDR3 sequences, with approximately 94% of them counted one time only. Less than 0.55% of the sample belongs to the ten largest clones.

This specimen comes from a study of CD8 T cells in Susac syndrome (dated by TCRdb to between 2018 and 2020). For the study in its entirety: Of the Susac syndrome patients who were sequenced, six had clinically active disease and roughly 8 were in clinical remission. At blood withdrawal, Susac syndrome patients were either therapy-naive, taking corticosteroids (in some cases with IVIg as well), or taking IVIg alone. Whether CD8+ T cell activation and differentiation in Susac syndrome was antigen driven was tested using repertoire sequencing. The clonality of the CD8+ T cell repertoire was compared across about a dozen healthy donors, roughly 14 Susac syndrome patients and about 15 multiple sclerosis patients. Beyond this particular receptor, the publication reports: Susac syndrome CD8+ repertoires showed clonal expansion, highest in CD8+ TEMRA cells and greater in clinically active than remitting patients. Around 15 and five Susac-specific public clones were found in the total CD8+ and CD8+ TEMRA repertoires, respectively. The TCR sequencing and HLA analysis was acknowledged to have included a relatively small number of individuals.

The sequence came from a human donor with Susac syndrome. Recombination connected TRBV30 to TRBJ1-5, and the D gene may be TRBD1, 6 bases matching. Sequences were obtained from CD8+ T cells from PBMCs. The nucleotide sequence reads as follows: TGTGCCTGGAGTCCGGGGGCTTGGCAGCCCCAGCATTTT. This encodes CAWSPGAWQPQHF.